Each of the 10 T cell receptor beta chains below was sequenced from the same sample in a study of PD-L1 blockade in urothelial cancer. Time point defined: pretreatment peripheral blood. Sequencing was performed with immunoSEQ multiplex PCR; in TCRdb, only in-frame clones are kept and a portion is missing. The data hold 90,000 or so clones, with 85% to 90% observed a single time. The material was PBMCs, obtained around atezolizumab (anti-PD-L1) treatment. These receptors were obtained from a man aged 60 to 69 with urothelial cancer.

This chain uses TRBV28 with TRBJ2-5; D is possibly TRBD1 (7 bases). Germline loops: CDR1 MDHEN, CDR2 SYDVKM. Trimming took 5 bases from V and 2 from J, leaving 15 bases between them. The CDR3 spans 15 residues. The CDR3 DNA reads TGTGCCAGCAGTCCTTGGGGGGACAGACAAGAGACCCAGTACTTC. This encodes CASSPWGDRQETQYF.

This clone showed up just a few times. The genes are TRBV7-2 and TRBJ2-5, with 11 bases matching TRBD2. CDR1 is SGHTA, CDR2 FQGNSA, per germline. The CDR3 runs to 16 residues. J lost 5 bases, V lost 5 bases, and 10 bases had no gene match. As DNA, the CDR3 is TGTGCCAGCAGCCGCGATCTAGCGGGGGGTTGGGAGACCCAGTACTTC. Translation: CASSRDLAGGWETQYF.

The chain links TRBV11-2 to TRBJ2-1, with 11 bases aligning to TRBD2. V dropped 3 bases and J dropped 6; count of bases not matched to a gene: 7. The CDR3 is 16 amino acids. Germline lookup yields CDR1 SGHAT and CDR2 FQNNGV. CDR3 DNA sequence: TGTGCCAGCAGCTTGGAACGGCTAGCGGGAGGCAATGAGCAGTTCTTC. This sequence encodes CASSLERLAGGNEQFF.

In its sample, this clone was seen a few times. The rearrangement joins TRBV9 to TRBJ2-3; the D is unclear. Germline CDR1 and CDR2: SGDLS and YYNGEE. Between the trimmed V and J ends, which lost 3 bases and 5 bases, there was a span of 4 bases. This CDR3 has 11 amino acids. CDR3 bases: TGTGCCAGCAGCGGTAGAGATACGCAGTATTTT. It encodes CASSGRDTQYF.

This rearrangement joins TRBV6-5 to TRBJ1-3, with 9 positions matching TRBD1. The length of the CDR3 is 16 residues. Germline V gene data show CDR1 as MNHEY and CDR2 as SVGAGI. The V gene end was trimmed by 0 bases and the J gene end by 4 bases; junction bases not matched to a gene: 4. DNA of the CDR3: TGTGCCAGCAGTTACTCGACGGGGACAGGGGGAAACACCATATATTTT. Its protein is CASSYSTGTGGNTIYF.

The V call is TRBV19, the J call TRBJ1-1; maybe TRBD1 (6 bases). CDR3 length: 18 amino acids. V lost 10 bases, J lost 5 bases, and 32 bases lay in between. Germline CDR1 LNHDA, CDR2 SQIVND (reference sequence). CDR3 in DNA: TGTGCCACCTCTCCCTTGGCCCGGAACCCAGGGAGGGGGACTGAAGCTTTCTTT. As protein: CATSPLARNPGRGTEAFF.

J is TRBJ2-7 and V is TRBV7-9; 8 bases align to TRBD1. There are 11 residues in the CDR3. Unmatched junction bases numbered 4, after V lost 6 bases and J lost 9 bases. Per germline, CDR1 SEHNR and CDR2 FQNEAQ (reference sequence). Here the CDR3 reads CASSSGGAQYF. Written as DNA, the CDR3 is TGTGCCAGCAGTTCAGGGGGCGCGCAGTACTTC.

The J gene is TRBJ1-6, the V gene TRBV2; TRBD1 is a possible D gene (6 bases). Trimming removed 9 bases from V and 0 bases from J, with 15 bases in between. Per the germline V gene, CDR1 is SNHLY and CDR2 is FYNNEI. The CDR3 runs 16 residues. CDR3 sequence: CASTMDSSSYNSPLHF. In DNA, the CDR3 is TGTGCCAGTACCATGGACAGCAGCTCCTATAATTCACCCCTCCACTTT.

The V call is TRBV5-1, the J call TRBJ2-5; TRBD2 matches 10 bases. There are 15 residues in the CDR3. Germline V gene lookup returns CDR1 SGHRS and CDR2 YFSETQ. V lost 4 bases and J lost 2; bases outside the gene matches: 5. This CDR3 reads CASSLQTSGQETQYF. The CDR3 coding sequence is TGCGCCAGCAGCCTACAGACTAGCGGGCAAGAGACCCAGTACTTC.

The count of this clone is one. The rearrangement uses TRBV30 and TRBJ2-2, with a weak D call TRBD1 (6 bases). Trimming pared 6 bases from V and 2 bases from J, leaving 13 bases between. Germline CDR1 and CDR2: GTSNPN and SVGIG (reference sequence). CDR3 length equals 14 residues. Here the CDR3 reads CACLRGTNTGELFF. In nucleotides, the CDR3 is TGTGCCTGCCTGAGGGGGACCAACACCGGGGAGCTGTTTTTT.